This TCR beta chain was recovered during a study of cytomegalovirus exposure and HLA in healthy donors. Study overall: Of all 400 or so donors who were genotyped, about 84% belonged to the Caucasian-associated ancestry cluster.

Germline loops: CDR1 SGHNT, CDR2 YYREEE (reference sequence). CDR3 size: 16 residues. V lost 0 bases to trimming and J lost 0 bases, with 12 bases between them. Note on this clone: Its antigen is as yet unknown.

PCR involved 60 Vbeta and 13 Jbeta primers. The data were produced by immunoSEQ multiplex PCR, yet TCRdb's version contains in-frame clones alone and is incomplete. The sample lists 120,000 or so clones, more than 80% occurring once. Broader study findings: What TCR beta sequences reportedly achieved was accurate prediction of HLA-A and HLA-B alleles in most subjects. Researchers catalogued about 150 TCR beta chains as cytomegalovirus-associated.

The sequence came from a man aged 40-49 years in good health and CMV-seronegative. The chain is built from TRBV5-4 and TRBJ1-1, with D perhaps TRBD1 (5 bases). Sequencing was done on a sample of PBMCs. The CDR3 DNA sequence: TGTGCCAGCAGCTTGGGGGGGGACGGGATGAACACTGAAGCTTTCTTT. Translation: CASSLGGDGMNTEAFF.